The sequence of this TCR beta chain was determined in a study of cytomegalovirus exposure and HLA in healthy donors. Study observations and caveats: Some public TCRs appeared in many individuals, while most sequences were rare. The study listed under 200 cytomegalovirus-associated TCR beta chains.

Use of 60 Vbeta and 13 Jbeta primers characterized the PCR. Clones were read by immunoSEQ multiplex PCR, and TCRdb kept only the in-frame ones, dropping some. The repertoire holds 150,000 to 200,000 clones, with around 72% as singletons. Worth noting for this clone: Antigen: not known.

The receptor was derived from a woman aged 40 to 49 in good health and CMV-seropositive. The sequencing sample was made of PBMCs.

The CDR3 is CASRRTGVREKLFF. The CDR3 region has the DNA TGTGCCAGTAGAAGGACAGGGGTAAGAGAAAAACTGTTTTTT. This chain uses TRBV19 with TRBJ1-4; 9 nucleotides match TRBD1. V dropped 6 bases and J dropped 8; count of bases not matched to a gene: 7. Germline CDR1 reads LNHDA; CDR2 reads SQIVND (reference sequence). The CDR3 is 14 residues long.